This T cell receptor beta chain stems from a study of T cell changes during pregnancy in multiple sclerosis. Trimming took 0 bases from V and 0 from J, leaving 13 bases between them. This CDR3 is built from 16 residues. CDR1 SGHRS and CDR2 YFSETQ come from the germline V gene. Profiling relied on immunoSEQ multiplex PCR, and the TCRdb table lists in-frame clones only, not all of them. The data show approximately 44,000 clones, about 93% seen once. The chain employs TRBV5-1 and TRBJ2-7, with D tentatively TRBD1 (5 bases). Sequenced here: CD4+ T cells from peripheral blood mononuclear cells, sampled before pregnancy. The source is a female donor with multiple sclerosis, enrolled in a pregnancy study. The CDR3 coding sequence is TGCGCCAGCAGCTTGGCCCACAGGCAAATCTCCTACGAGCAGTACTTC. Its protein is CASSLAHRQISYEQYF.